Below, 21 T cell receptor beta chains from the same sample are listed, as sequenced in a study of early T cells in non-severe SARS-CoV-2 infection. MiXCR was run by TCRdb on the 5' RACE reads, yielding one entry per CDR3 protein. The table shows approximately 67,000 distinct CDR3 sequences, with about 9.9% occurring only once. Sequenced material: whole blood. These receptors were obtained from an adult who was a healthcare worker with PCR-confirmed SARS-CoV-2 infection or an uninfected control (not recorded which).

This clonotype was seen a few times. The chain links TRBV24-1 to TRBJ2-7; D may correspond to TRBD1 or TRBD2 (6 bases each). Germline V gives CDR1 KGHDR, CDR2 SFDVKD. The CDR3 sequence is 13 residues long. Trimming removed 12 bases at V and 6 bases at J, with 20 bases between. The CDR3 DNA follows: TGTGCCCCTACTACCGGGAGAGGGGGCGAGCAGTACTTC. Its protein is CAPTTGRGGEQYF.

At least ten counts were recorded for this clonotype. V usage is TRBV4-1 and J usage is TRBJ2-2; D gene ambiguous. The CDR3 consists of 15 residues. In germline, CDR1 is MGHRA, CDR2 YSYEKL. Deletions cut 0 bases from V and 7 bases from J, with 12 bases between. DNA of the CDR3: TGCGCCAGCAGCCAAGATGGGCAGGTCGTCGGGGAGCTGTTTTTT. Its translation: CASSQDGQVVGELFF.

Many counts were recorded for this clonotype. The chain recombines TRBV29-1 with TRBJ2-7; D is perhaps TRBD1 or TRBD2 (6 bases each). Germline CDR1 and CDR2: SQVTM and ANQGSEA. The CDR3 runs to 13 residues. V was clipped by 5 bases and J by 5 bases, with 16 bases between them. Here the CDR3 reads CSVTGTWGDEQYF. For the CDR3, the DNA is TGCAGCGTTACCGGGACATGGGGGGACGAGCAGTACTTC.

Ten or more counts support this clonotype. The rearrangement uses TRBV27 and TRBJ1-2; a weak D match, TRBD1 (6 bases). This CDR3 region has 13 residues. Trimming took off 8 bases at V and 3 bases at J, with 13 bases between the two ends. Per the germline V gene, CDR1 is MNHEY and CDR2 is SMNVEV (reference sequence). In nucleotides, the CDR3 is TGTGCCAGCTCCATGGCAGGGGACTATGGCTACACCTTC. Encoded protein: CASSMAGDYGYTF.

The table lists this clonotype with many counts. This chain connects TRBV7-8 to TRBJ1-5; no clear D. Trimming pared 3 bases from V and 7 bases from J, leaving 10 bases between. From germline, CDR1 is SGHVS and CDR2 FQNEAQ. The CDR3 contains 13 residues. CDR3 nucleotides: TGTGCCAGCAGCTTTAACGAGGGCCAGCCCCAGCATTTT. Translating gives CASSFNEGQPQHF.

This clonotype showed up many times. The CDR3 here is CSAGQGDGFGYTF. DNA for the CDR3: TGCAGCGCTGGACAGGGGGATGGGTTCGGCTACACCTTC. This chain links TRBV29-1 with TRBJ1-2, with 10 bases aligning to TRBD1. V lost 7 bases, J lost 8 bases, and 10 bases stayed unmatched. The length of the CDR3 is 13 residues. Germline V gene sequence: CDR1 SQVTM, CDR2 ANQGSEA. The full variable domain, its missing parts supplied by reference TRBV29-1 and TRBJ1-2, is SAVISQKPSRDICQRGTSLTIQCQVDSQVTMMFWYRQQPGQSLTLIATANQGSEATYESGFVIDKFPISRPNLTFSTLTVSNMSPEDSSIYLCSAGQGDGFGYTFGSGTRLTVV.

V is TRBV12-3 or TRBV12-4 and J is TRBJ1-2, with D unclear. Trimming stripped 2 bases from V and 2 bases from J, with 12 bases between. The length of the CDR3 is 15 residues. The CDR3 nucleotides are TGTGCCAGCAGTTTAACGAGGGTCCCCAACTATGGCTACACCTTC. Amino acids: CASSLTRVPNYGYTF.

The J gene is TRBJ2-1, the V gene TRBV29-1, with 7 bases fitting TRBD1. CDR3 length: 13 residues. Germline loops: CDR1 SQVTM, CDR2 ANQGSEA. V shed 7 bases, J shed 6 bases, and the junction held 9 bases outside the gene matches. The CDR3 DNA is TGCAGCGAAGGGGTAACAGGGGCCAATGAGCAGTTCTTC. Amino acids: CSEGVTGANEQFF.

Only a few counts were recorded for this clonotype. The V and J genes are TRBV27 and TRBJ2-3; 9 positions agree with TRBD1. The CDR3 has 16 amino acids. The germline V gene encodes CDR1 MNHEY and CDR2 SMNVEV (reference sequence). Germline trimming cut 5 bases from V and 6 bases from J; bases unmatched to any gene: 12. This chain's CDR3 is CASSLTPGQGFDTQYF. CDR3 nucleotide sequence: TGTGCCAGCAGTCTTACTCCGGGACAGGGATTCGATACGCAGTATTTT.

This sequence joins TRBV11-2 and TRBJ2-3; D is perhaps TRBD2 (6 bases). This CDR3 has 16 residues. Germline V gives CDR1 SGHAT, CDR2 FQNNGV. V lost 2 bases and J lost 3, with 15 bases in between. CDR3 nucleotide sequence: TGTGCCAGCAGCTTATATGGCGGGGCTGGGACAGATACGCAGTATTTT. Its translation is CASSLYGGAGTDTQYF.

This clonotype has at least ten counts. The J gene is TRBJ2-2, the V gene TRBV10-3; D unclear. The V end lost 0 bases, the J end lost 6 bases, and 2 bases lay between the germline ends. This CDR3 is built from 12 residues. In germline, CDR1 is ENHRY, CDR2 SYGVKD. For the CDR3, the DNA is TGTGCCATCAGTGAGTCCCCCGGGGAGCTGTTTTTT. Translating it yields CAISESPGELFF.

This clonotype has only a few counts. The rearrangement links TRBV5-4 to TRBJ2-7, with a possible D match to TRBD1 (5 bases). CDR1 is SGHNT, CDR2 YYREEE, per germline (reference sequence). V gave up 0 bases and J gave up 3 bases, with 13 bases separating them. This CDR3 contains 15 residues. CDR3: CASSLGGGGFYEQYF. The DNA of the CDR3 is TGTGCCAGCAGCTTGGGGGGCGGCGGATTCTACGAGCAGTACTTC.

This clonotype was counted many times. The DNA of the CDR3 is TGTGCTAGTGGTAATACCGGACAGGGGATGAACACTGAAGCTTTCTTT. This codes for CASGNTGQGMNTEAFF. The chain has TRBV12-5 and TRBJ1-1, with 9 positions matching TRBD1. Unmatched junction bases numbered 7, after V lost 5 bases and J lost 0 bases. Germline V gene data show CDR1 as LGHNT and CDR2 as FRNRAP. The CDR3 consists of 16 residues.

J is TRBJ2-7 and V is TRBV13, with D maybe TRBD2 (5 bases). The CDR3 covers 16 residues. The V gene lost 4 bases and the J gene lost 7 bases, with 23 bases spanning the gap. The germline CDR1 and CDR2 sequences are PRHDT and FYEKMQ (reference sequence). This CDR3 is CASSSVKSGPAGEQYF. CDR3 coding DNA: TGTGCCAGCAGCTCCGTAAAGAGCGGCCCCGCCGGGGAGCAGTACTTC.

The chain uses TRBV12-3 or TRBV12-4 and TRBJ2-3, with D perhaps matching TRBD1 (5 bases). The CDR3 is made up of 12 amino acids. With 8 bases removed from V and 8 bases from J, the gap between germline ends came to 14 bases. This CDR3 reads CASALIQGTQYF. CDR3 nucleotide sequence: TGTGCCAGCGCCTTGATCCAGGGTACGCAGTATTTT.

The sample holds many counts of this clonotype. CDR3 nucleotide sequence: TGTGCCAGCAGGACTAGTGAGGAGACCCAGTACTTC. This sequence encodes CASRTSEETQYF. V usage is TRBV27 and J usage is TRBJ2-5; possible D gene TRBD2, 6 bases. The CDR3 has 12 residues. Germline CDR1 reads MNHEY; CDR2 reads SMNVEV (reference sequence). V was pared by 6 bases and J by 5 bases, with 10 bases between.

The J gene is TRBJ2-1, the V gene TRBV6-1; 9 bases agree with TRBD1. Germline CDR1 reads MNHNS; CDR2 reads SASEGT. V lost 5 bases, J lost 13 bases, and 15 bases stayed unmatched. The CDR3 spans 15 residues. The CDR3 nucleotides read TGTGCCAGCAGTCGGCCGGGACAGGGATCTGGGGGACAGTTCTTC. It encodes CASSRPGQGSGGQFF.

The genes are TRBV4-1 and TRBJ1-2; D ambiguous. Between the trimmed V and J ends, which lost 0 bases and 8 bases, there was a span of 13 bases. Germline V CDR1 and CDR2: MGHRA, YSYEKL. This CDR3 is 14 amino acids long. CDR3 loop: CASSQEMVGRGYTF. CDR3 nucleotide sequence: TGCGCCAGCAGCCAAGAAATGGTAGGACGGGGCTACACCTTC.

This clonotype has a count of ten or more. This chain uses TRBV4-1 with TRBJ1-5; D may be TRBD1 (5 bases). V lost 1 base, J lost 0 bases, and 10 bases lay in between. Germline CDR1 is MGHRA and CDR2 is YSYEKL. The CDR3 length is 16 residues. In DNA, the CDR3 is TGCGCCAGCAGCCAAGTTCAGGGCCATAGCAATCAGCCCCAGCATTTT. This encodes CASSQVQGHSNQPQHF.

This clonotype was counted many times. The genes are TRBV12-3 or TRBV12-4 and TRBJ2-7; 10 nucleotides line up with TRBD2. V shed 6 bases, J shed 5 bases, and the junction held 7 bases outside the gene matches. CDR3 length: 14 residues. The CDR3 DNA sequence: TGTGCCAGCAGCTCCCTAGCGGGAGTTGACGAGCAGTACTTC. Its protein is CASSSLAGVDEQYF.

This clonotype occurred many times. The chain employs TRBV11-2 and TRBJ2-3; D might be TRBD2 (5 bases). V lost 2 bases and J lost 4, with 10 bases in between. The CDR3 loop spans 14 amino acids. Germline V gene data show CDR1 as SGHAT and CDR2 as FQNNGV. The CDR3 DNA sequence: TGTGCCAGCAGCTTACGAGGGAGCGCAGATACGCAGTATTTT. It specifies CASSLRGSADTQYF. The entire variable domain, with the rest obtained from reference TRBV11-2 and TRBJ2-3, is as follows: EAGVAQSPRYKIIEKRQSVAFWCNPISGHATLYWYQQILGQGPKLLIQFQNNGVVDDSQLPKDRFSAERLKGVDSTLKIQPAKLEDSAVYLCASSLRGSADTQYFGPGTRLTVL.